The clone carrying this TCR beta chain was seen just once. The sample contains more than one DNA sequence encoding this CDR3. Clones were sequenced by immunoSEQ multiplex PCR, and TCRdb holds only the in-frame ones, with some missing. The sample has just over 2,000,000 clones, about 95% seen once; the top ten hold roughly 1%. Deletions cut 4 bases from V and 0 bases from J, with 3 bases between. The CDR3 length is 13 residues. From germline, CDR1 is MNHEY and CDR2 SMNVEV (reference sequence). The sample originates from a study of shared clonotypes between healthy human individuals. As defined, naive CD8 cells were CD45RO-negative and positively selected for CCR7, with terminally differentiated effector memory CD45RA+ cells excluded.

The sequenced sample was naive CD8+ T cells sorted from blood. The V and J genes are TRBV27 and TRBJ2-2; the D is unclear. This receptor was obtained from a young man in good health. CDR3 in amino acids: CASSSTNTGELFF. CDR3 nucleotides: TGTGCCAGCAGTTCTACGAACACCGGGGAGCTGTTTTTT.